This TCR beta chain originates from a study of early T cells in non-severe SARS-CoV-2 infection. This clonotype appeared a few times. Its antigen is not identified. Study outcomes and limitations: Sequences matched to VDJdb favored anti-spike CD8 responses, while private and CD4 specificities were missed.

Unique molecular identifier tags were affixed to discrete cDNA molecules. MiXCR, applied by TCRdb to the 5' RACE reads, yields one record per CDR3 protein. Of about 77,000 distinct CDR3 sequences listed, about 9.6% were seen once; the top ten hold about 5.3%. Sequencing was carried out using whole blood. The clonotype originates from an adult who was a healthcare worker with PCR-confirmed SARS-CoV-2 infection or an uninfected control (not recorded which).

The CDR3 nucleotides are TGCGCCAGCAGCCCGTCAGGGCCGACTAACTATGGCTACACCTTC. Its protein is CASSPSGPTNYGYTF. The genes are TRBV4-1 and TRBJ1-2, with D tentatively TRBD1 (5 bases). CDR1 is MGHRA and CDR2 is YSYEKL in the germline V gene. V was clipped by 4 bases and J by 0 bases, with 12 bases between them. The CDR3 loop spans 15 amino acids.